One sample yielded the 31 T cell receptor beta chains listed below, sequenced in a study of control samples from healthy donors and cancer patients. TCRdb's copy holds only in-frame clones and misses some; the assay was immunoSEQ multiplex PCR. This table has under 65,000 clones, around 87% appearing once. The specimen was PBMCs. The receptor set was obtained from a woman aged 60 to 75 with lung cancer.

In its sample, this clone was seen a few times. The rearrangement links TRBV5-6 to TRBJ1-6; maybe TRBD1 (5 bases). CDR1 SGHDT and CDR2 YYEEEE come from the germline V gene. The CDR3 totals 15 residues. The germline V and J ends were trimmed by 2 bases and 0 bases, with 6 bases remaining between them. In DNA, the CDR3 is TGTGCCAGCAGCTTCGACAGCTCCTATAATTCACCCCTCCACTTT. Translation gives CASSFDSSYNSPLHF.

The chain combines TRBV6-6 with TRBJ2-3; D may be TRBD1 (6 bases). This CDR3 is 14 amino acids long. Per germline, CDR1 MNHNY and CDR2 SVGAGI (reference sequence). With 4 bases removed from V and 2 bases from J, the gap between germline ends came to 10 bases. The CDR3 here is CASSLGADTDTQYF. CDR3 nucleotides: TGTGCCAGCAGTTTGGGGGCGGACACAGATACGCAGTATTTT.

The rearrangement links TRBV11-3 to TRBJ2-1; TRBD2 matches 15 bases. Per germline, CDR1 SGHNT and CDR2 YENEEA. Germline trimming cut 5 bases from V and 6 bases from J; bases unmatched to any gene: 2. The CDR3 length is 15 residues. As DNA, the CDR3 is TGTGCCAGCAGCCAGGGACTAGCGGGGGGCAATGAGCAGTTCTTC. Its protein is CASSQGLAGGNEQFF.

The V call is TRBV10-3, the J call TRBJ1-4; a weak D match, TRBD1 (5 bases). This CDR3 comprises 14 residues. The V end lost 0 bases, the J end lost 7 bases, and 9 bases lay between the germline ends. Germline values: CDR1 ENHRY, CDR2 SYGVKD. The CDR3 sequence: CAISESGVGEKLFF. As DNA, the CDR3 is TGTGCCATCAGTGAGTCAGGGGTGGGTGAAAAACTGTTTTTT.

CDR3 coding DNA: TGCGCCAGCAGCCAACCCGGGTTGTCCTACGAGCAGTACTTC. As protein: CASSQPGLSYEQYF. J is TRBJ2-7 and V is TRBV4-1, with D unresolved. The ends were cut back, 2 bases at V and 1 base at J, with 9 bases in the middle. From germline, CDR1 is MGHRA and CDR2 YSYEKL. This CDR3 has 14 residues.

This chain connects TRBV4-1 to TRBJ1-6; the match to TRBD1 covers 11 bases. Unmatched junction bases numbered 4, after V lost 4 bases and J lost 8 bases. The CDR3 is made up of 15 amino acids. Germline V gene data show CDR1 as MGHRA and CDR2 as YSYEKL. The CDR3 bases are TGCGCCAGCAGCCCCGGACAGGGGGCGGATTCACCCCTCCACTTT. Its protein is CASSPGQGADSPLHF.

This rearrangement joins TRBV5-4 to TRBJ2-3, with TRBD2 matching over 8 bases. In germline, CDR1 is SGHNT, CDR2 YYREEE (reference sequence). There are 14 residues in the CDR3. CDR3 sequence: CASQAGESADTQYF. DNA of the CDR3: TGTGCTTCTCAAGCGGGAGAATCTGCAGATACGCAGTATTTT.

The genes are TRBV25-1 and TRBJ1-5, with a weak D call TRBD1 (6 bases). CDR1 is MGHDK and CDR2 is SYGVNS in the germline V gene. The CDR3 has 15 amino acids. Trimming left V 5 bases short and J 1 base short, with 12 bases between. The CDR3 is CASSRRQDSNQPQHF. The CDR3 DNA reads TGTGCCAGCAGTCGCCGACAGGACAGCAATCAGCCCCAGCATTTT.

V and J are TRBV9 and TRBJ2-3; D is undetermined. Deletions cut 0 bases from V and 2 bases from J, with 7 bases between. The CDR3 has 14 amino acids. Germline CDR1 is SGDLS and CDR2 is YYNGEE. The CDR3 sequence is CASSVGPYTDTQYF. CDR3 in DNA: TGTGCCAGCAGCGTAGGGCCCTACACAGATACGCAGTATTTT.

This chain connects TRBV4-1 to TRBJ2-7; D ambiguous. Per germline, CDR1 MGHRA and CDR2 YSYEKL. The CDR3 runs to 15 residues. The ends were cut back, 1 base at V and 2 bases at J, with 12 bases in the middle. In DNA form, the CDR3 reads TGCGCCAGCAGCCAAGGCCCGGACGGTCCCTACGAGCAGTACTTC. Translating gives CASSQGPDGPYEQYF.

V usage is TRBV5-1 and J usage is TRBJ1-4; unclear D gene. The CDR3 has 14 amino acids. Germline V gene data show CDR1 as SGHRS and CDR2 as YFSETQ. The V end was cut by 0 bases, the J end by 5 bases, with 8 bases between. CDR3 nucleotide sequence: TGCGCCAGCAGCTTGGCCTCGGGGAATGAAAAACTGTTTTTT. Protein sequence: CASSLASGNEKLFF.

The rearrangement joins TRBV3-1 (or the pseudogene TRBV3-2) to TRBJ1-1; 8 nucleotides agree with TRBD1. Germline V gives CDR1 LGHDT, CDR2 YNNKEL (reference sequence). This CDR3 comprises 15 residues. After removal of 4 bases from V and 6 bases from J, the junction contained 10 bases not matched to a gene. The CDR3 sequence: CASSPPGTGISEAFF. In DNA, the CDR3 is TGTGCCAGCAGCCCCCCCGGGACAGGTATCTCTGAAGCTTTCTTT.

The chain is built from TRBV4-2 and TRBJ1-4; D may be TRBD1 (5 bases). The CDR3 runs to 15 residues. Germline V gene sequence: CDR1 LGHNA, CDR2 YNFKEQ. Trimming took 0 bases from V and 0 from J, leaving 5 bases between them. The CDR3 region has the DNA TGTGCCAGCAGCCAAGAACAGGCAACTAATGAAAAACTGTTTTTT. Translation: CASSQEQATNEKLFF.

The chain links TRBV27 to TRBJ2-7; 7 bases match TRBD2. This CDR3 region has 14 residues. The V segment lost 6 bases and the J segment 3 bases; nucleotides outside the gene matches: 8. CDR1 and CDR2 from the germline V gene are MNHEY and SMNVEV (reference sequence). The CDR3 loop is CASRSGGPSYEQYF. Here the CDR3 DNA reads TGTGCCAGCAGGTCGGGGGGACCTAGCTACGAGCAGTACTTC.

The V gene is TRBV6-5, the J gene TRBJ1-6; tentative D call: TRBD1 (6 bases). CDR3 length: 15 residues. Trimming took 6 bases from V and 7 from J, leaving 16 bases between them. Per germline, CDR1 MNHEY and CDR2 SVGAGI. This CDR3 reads CASRAQGGQNSPLHF. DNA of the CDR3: TGTGCCAGCAGGGCACAGGGCGGGCAAAATTCACCCCTCCACTTT.

CDR3 sequence: CTSSSGLAGVEVKETQYF. In DNA, the CDR3 is TGCACCAGCAGCTCGGGACTAGCGGGAGTAGAGGTGAAAGAGACCCAGTACTTC. This sequence joins TRBV1 and TRBJ2-5; no check of the table's D call, TRBD2, against the DNA was made. TRBV1 is designated a pseudogene. CDR3 length: 18 residues.

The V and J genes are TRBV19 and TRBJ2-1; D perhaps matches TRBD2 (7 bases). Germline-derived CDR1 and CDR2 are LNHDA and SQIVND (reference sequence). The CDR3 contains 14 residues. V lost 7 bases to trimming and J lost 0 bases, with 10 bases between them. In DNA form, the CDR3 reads TGTGCCAGTAAGGGGGGGGCCTCCTACAATGAGCAGTTCTTC. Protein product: CASKGGASYNEQFF. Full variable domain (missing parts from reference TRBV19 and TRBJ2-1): DGGITQSPKYLFRKEGQNVTLSCEQNLNHDAMYWYRQDPGQGLRLIYYSQIVNDFQKGDIAEGYSVSREKKESFPLTVTSAQKNPTAFYLCASKGGASYNEQFFGPGTRLTVL.

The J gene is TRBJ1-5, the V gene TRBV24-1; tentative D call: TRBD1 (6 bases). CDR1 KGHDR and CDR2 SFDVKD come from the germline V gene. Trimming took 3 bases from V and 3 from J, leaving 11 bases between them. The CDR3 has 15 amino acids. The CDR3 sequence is CATSDLSGDNQPQHF. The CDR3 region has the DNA TGTGCCACCAGTGATCTATCAGGGGACAATCAGCCCCAGCATTTT.

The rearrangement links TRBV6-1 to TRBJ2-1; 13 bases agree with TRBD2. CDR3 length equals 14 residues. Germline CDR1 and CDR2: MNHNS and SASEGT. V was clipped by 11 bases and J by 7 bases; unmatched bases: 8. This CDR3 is CAGTELAGGNEQFF. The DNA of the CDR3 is TGTGCCGGCACTGAACTAGCGGGAGGGAATGAGCAGTTCTTC.

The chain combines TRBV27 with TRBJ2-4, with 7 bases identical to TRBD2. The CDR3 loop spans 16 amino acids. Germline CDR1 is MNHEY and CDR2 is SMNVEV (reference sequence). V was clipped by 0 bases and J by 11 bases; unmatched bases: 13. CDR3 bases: TGTGCCAGCAGTTTATCTAATCGGGGGGAGAGGGAGGTTCAGTACTTC. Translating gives CASSLSNRGEREVQYF.

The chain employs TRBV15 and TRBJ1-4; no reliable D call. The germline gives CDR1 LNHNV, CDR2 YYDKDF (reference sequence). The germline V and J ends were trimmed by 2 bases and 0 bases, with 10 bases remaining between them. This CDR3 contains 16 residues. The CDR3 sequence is CATSRSPIATNEKLFF. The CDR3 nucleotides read TGTGCCACCAGCAGATCCCCCATTGCAACTAATGAAAAACTGTTTTTT.

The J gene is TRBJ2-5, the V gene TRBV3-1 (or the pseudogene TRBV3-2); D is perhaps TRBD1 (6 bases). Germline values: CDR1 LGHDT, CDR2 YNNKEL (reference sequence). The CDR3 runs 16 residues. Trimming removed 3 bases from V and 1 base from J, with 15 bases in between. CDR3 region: CASSHPGDPSQETQYF. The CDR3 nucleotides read TGTGCCAGCAGCCATCCAGGGGACCCGTCCCAAGAGACCCAGTACTTC.

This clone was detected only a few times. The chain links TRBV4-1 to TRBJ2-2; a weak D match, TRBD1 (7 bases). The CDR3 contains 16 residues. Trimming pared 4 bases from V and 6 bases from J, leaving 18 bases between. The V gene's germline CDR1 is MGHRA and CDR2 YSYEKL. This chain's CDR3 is CASSPGGWGSSGELFF. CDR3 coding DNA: TGCGCCAGCAGCCCAGGGGGGTGGGGAAGTTCCGGGGAGCTGTTTTTT.

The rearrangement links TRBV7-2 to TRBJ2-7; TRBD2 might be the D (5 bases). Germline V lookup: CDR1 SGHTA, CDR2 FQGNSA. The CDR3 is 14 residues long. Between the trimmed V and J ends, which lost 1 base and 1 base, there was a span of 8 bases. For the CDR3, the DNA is TGTGCCAGCAGCTTAGGAGGGAGATCCTACGAGCAGTACTTC. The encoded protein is CASSLGGRSYEQYF. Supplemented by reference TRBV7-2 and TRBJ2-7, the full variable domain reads GAGVSQSPSNKVTEKGKDVELRCDPISGHTALYWYRQSLGQGLEFLIYFQGNSAPDKSGLPSDRFSAERTGGSVSTLTIQRTQQEDSAVYLCASSLGGRSYEQYFGPGTRLTVT.

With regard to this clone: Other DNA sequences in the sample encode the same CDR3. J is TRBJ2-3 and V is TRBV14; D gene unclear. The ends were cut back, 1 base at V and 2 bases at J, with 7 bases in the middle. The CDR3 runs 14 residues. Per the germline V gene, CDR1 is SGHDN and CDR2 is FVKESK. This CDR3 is CASSQGRHTDTQYF. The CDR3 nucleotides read TGTGCCAGCAGCCAAGGGCGTCACACAGATACGCAGTATTTT.

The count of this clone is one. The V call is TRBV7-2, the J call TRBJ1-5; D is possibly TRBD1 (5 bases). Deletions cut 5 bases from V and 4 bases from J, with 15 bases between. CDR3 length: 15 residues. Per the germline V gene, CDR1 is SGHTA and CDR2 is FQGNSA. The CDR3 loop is CASSPWGRKNQPQHF. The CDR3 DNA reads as TGTGCCAGCAGCCCGTGGGGACGGAAAAATCAGCCCCAGCATTTT. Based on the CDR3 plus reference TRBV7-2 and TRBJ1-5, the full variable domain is GAGVSQSPSNKVTEKGKDVELRCDPISGHTALYWYRQSLGQGLEFLIYFQGNSAPDKSGLPSDRFSAERTGGSVSTLTIQRTQQEDSAVYLCASSPWGRKNQPQHFGDGTRLSIL.

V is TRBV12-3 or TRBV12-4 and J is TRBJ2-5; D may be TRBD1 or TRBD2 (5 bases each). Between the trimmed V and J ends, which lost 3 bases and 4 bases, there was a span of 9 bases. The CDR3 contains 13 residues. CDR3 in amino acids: CASSFSGTETQYF. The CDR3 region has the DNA TGTGCCAGCAGTTTTTCAGGGACAGAGACCCAGTACTTC.

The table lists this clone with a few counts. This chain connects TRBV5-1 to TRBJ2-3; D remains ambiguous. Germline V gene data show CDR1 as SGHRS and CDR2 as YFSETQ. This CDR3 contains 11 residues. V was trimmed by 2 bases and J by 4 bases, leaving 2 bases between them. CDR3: CASSLSDTQYF. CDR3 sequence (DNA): TGCGCCAGCAGCTTATCAGATACGCAGTATTTT.

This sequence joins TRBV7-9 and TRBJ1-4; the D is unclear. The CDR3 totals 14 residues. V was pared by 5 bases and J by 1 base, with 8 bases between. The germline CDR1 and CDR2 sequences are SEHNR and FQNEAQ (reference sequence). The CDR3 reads CASSRGLTNEKLFF. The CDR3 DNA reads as TGTGCCAGCAGCCGTGGGTTAACTAATGAAAAACTGTTTTTT.

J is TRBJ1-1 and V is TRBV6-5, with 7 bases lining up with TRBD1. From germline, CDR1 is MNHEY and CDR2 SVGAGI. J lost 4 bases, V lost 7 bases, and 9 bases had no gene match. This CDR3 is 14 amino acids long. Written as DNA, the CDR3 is TGTGCCAGCACTCTGACAGGGTATGGCACTGAAGCTTTCTTT. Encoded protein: CASTLTGYGTEAFF.

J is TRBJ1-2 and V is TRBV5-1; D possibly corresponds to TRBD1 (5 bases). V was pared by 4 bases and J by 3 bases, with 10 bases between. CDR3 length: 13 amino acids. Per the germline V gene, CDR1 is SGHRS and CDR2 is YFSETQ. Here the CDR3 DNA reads TGCGCCAGCAGCCGCACAGGAGACTATGGCTACACCTTC. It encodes CASSRTGDYGYTF.